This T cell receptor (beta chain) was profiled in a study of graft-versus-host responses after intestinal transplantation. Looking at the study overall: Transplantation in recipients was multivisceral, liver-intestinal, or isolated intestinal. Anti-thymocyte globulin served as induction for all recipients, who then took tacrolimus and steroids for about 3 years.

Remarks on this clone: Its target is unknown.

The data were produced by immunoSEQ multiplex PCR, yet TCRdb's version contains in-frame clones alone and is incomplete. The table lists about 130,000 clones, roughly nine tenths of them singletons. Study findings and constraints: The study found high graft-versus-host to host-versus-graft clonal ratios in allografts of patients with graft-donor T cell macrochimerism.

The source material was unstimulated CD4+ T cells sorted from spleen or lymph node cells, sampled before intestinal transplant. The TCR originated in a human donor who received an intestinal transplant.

CDR3 amino acids: CASSPLGRVTGSAYEQYF. The CDR3 DNA is TGCGCCAGCAGCCCCCTCGGCAGGGTAACGGGATCGGCCTACGAGCAGTACTTC. The genes are TRBV4-1 and TRBJ2-7; tentatively, D is TRBD1 or TRBD2 (5 bases each). V dropped 4 bases and J dropped 2 bases, with 24 bases sitting between them. This CDR3 contains 18 residues. Germline-derived CDR1 and CDR2 are MGHRA and YSYEKL.